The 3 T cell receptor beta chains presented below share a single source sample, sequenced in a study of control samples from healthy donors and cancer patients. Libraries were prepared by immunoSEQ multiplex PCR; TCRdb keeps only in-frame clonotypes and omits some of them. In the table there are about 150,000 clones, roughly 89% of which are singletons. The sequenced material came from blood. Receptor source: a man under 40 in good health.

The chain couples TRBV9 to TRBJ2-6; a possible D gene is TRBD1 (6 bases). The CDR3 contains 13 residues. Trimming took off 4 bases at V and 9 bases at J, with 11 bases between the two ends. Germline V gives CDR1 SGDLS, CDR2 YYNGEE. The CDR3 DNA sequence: TGTGCCAGCAGCCCAACGGGACACAACGTCCTGACTTTC. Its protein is CASSPTGHNVLTF. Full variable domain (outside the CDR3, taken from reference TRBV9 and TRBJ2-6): DSGVTQTPKHLITATGQRVTLRCSPRSGDLSVYWYQQSLDQGLQFLIQYYNGEERAKGNILERFSAQQFPDLHSELNLSSLELGDSALYFCASSPTGHNVLTFGAGSRLTVL.

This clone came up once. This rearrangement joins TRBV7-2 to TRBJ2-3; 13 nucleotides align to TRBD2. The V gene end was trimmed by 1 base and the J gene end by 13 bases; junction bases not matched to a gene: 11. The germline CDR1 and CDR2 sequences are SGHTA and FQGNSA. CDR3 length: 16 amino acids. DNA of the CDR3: TGTGCCAGCAGCTTAGGACTAGCGGGGGGCCTTGGTCAGAAGTATTTT. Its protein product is CASSLGLAGGLGQKYF.

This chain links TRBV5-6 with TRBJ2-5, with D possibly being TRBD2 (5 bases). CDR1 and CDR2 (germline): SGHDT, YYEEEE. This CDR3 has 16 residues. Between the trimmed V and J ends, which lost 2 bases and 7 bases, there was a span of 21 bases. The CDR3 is CASSLRVSGQVGTQYF. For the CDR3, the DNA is TGTGCCAGCAGCTTACGGGTCAGCGGTCAGGTTGGGACCCAGTACTTC.